This T cell receptor beta chain was sequenced in a study of T cell changes during pregnancy in multiple sclerosis. The CDR3 runs to 16 residues. CDR1 is SGHTA, CDR2 FQGTGA, per germline. V dropped 1 base and J dropped 5; count of bases not matched to a gene: 9. Produced via immunoSEQ multiplex PCR; TCRdb's table is partial and in-frame only. The sample holds some 26,000 clones, about 89% seen once. The sample was CD4+ T cells from peripheral blood mononuclear cells, taken in the first trimester of pregnancy. The V and J genes are TRBV7-3 and TRBJ2-5; TRBD1 agrees at 8 bases. The receptor was isolated from a female donor in good health, enrolled as a control in a pregnancy study. The CDR3 sequence: CASSLNPGGRGETQYF. The CDR3 nucleotides are TGTGCCAGCAGCTTAAATCCAGGGGGCCGAGGGGAGACCCAGTACTTC.